Below are 13 T cell receptor beta chains sequenced from a single sample in a study of blood T cell repertoires in COVID-19. The method was immunoSEQ multiplex PCR; TCRdb's version includes in-frame clones alone and lacks a portion of them. Of a few hundred thousand clones in the sample, over 75% were seen once. Sequenced sample: peripheral blood. The receptors come from a human donor with COVID-19, enrolled during active disease. The donor label of this sample is uncertain.

The chain recombines TRBV3-1 (or the pseudogene TRBV3-2) with TRBJ1-1; 9 bases map to TRBD1. The CDR3 has 14 residues. The germline V gene encodes CDR1 LGHDT and CDR2 YNNKEL (reference sequence). Trimming took 4 bases from V and 12 from J; bases not matched to a gene: 12. The CDR3 nucleotides read TGTGCCAGCAGCCCGGCGGACAGGGGAGGCGCATCTTTCTTT. This gives the protein CASSPADRGGASFF.

This clone has only a few counts. V usage is TRBV5-1 and J usage is TRBJ1-2, with 7 positions matching TRBD1. Germline-derived CDR1 and CDR2 are SGHRS and YFSETQ. There are 14 residues in the CDR3. The V segment lost 5 bases and the J segment 5 bases; nucleotides outside the gene matches: 9. CDR3 bases: TGCGCCAGCAGATTTGGGACAGTTAGTTATGGCTACACCTTC. Residues: CASRFGTVSYGYTF.

In nucleotides, the CDR3 is TGCGCCAGCAGTGATGCGGGAGGGCCTTTACAGACCCAGTACTTC. This sequence encodes CASSDAGGPLQTQYF. The rearrangement links TRBV10-2 to TRBJ2-5; 9 bases align to TRBD2. The junction had 8 bases not matched to a gene; V was cut back by 3 bases and J by 6 bases. Looked up from germline, CDR1 is WSHSY and CDR2 is SAAADI. CDR3 length: 15 amino acids.

This chain links TRBV14 with TRBJ1-1; 7 bases agree with TRBD1. The CDR3 length is 15 residues. The junction had 7 bases not matched to a gene; V was cut back by 4 bases and J by 2 bases. The germline V gene has CDR1 SGHDN and CDR2 FVKESK. CDR3 sequence (DNA): TGTGCCAGCAGCCCGGCCGGGACAGTAAACACTGAAGCTTTCTTT. It yields the protein CASSPAGTVNTEAFF. The whole variable domain, remainder taken from reference TRBV14 and TRBJ1-1, is EAGVTQFPSHSVIEKGQTVTLRCDPISGHDNLYWYRRVMGKEIKFLLHFVKESKQDESGMPNNRFLAERTGGTYSTLKVQPAELEDSGVYFCASSPAGTVNTEAFFGQGTRLTVV.

This rearrangement joins TRBV6-2 or TRBV6-3 to TRBJ1-2; possibly TRBD1 for D (5 bases). Germline V gene lookup returns CDR1 MNHEY and CDR2 SVGEGT. The ends were cut back, 2 bases at V and 8 bases at J, with 12 bases in the middle. The CDR3 has 13 amino acids. The chain's CDR3 is CASSYLSTVGYTF. CDR3 bases: TGTGCCAGCAGTTACCTCTCGACAGTGGGCTACACCTTC.

The chain has TRBV5-1 and TRBJ2-2, with 10 nucleotides matching TRBD1. This CDR3 contains 15 residues. V dropped 4 bases and J dropped 6; count of bases not matched to a gene: 6. Germline loops: CDR1 SGHRS, CDR2 YFSETQ. CDR3 sequence reads: CASSLGTGDAGELFF. In nucleotides, the CDR3 is TGCGCCAGCAGCCTCGGGACAGGGGATGCCGGGGAGCTGTTTTTT.

This rearrangement joins TRBV10-2 to TRBJ2-3; TRBD2 aligns across 14 bases. CDR1 is WSHSY and CDR2 is SAAADI in the germline V gene. The CDR3 runs 15 residues. The V gene end was trimmed by 6 bases and the J gene end by 4 bases; junction bases not matched to a gene: 3. The CDR3 bases are TGCGCCAGCAGGGAGGGACTAGCGGGAGCAGATACGCAGTATTTT. This translates into CASREGLAGADTQYF.

The V and J genes are TRBV3-1 (or the pseudogene TRBV3-2) and TRBJ1-2; possible D gene TRBD1, 5 bases. There are 15 residues in the CDR3. The germline V gene has CDR1 LGHDT and CDR2 YNNKEL (reference sequence). The V end was cut by 2 bases, the J end by 3 bases, with 13 bases between. As DNA, the CDR3 is TGTGCCAGCAGCCAATTGTCAGGGCGCTACTATGGCTACACCTTC. The encoded protein is CASSQLSGRYYGYTF.

This clone showed up just a few times. V is TRBV4-1 and J is TRBJ1-6; perhaps TRBD1 as D (5 bases). The germline gives CDR1 MGHRA, CDR2 YSYEKL. The CDR3 totals 17 residues. The V and J ends lost 0 bases and 9 bases respectively, with 18 bases between them. The CDR3 region is CASSQDLWAGIASPLHF. The CDR3 region has the DNA TGCGCCAGCAGCCAAGATCTTTGGGCAGGGATTGCTTCACCCCTCCACTTT.

This chain uses TRBV24-1 with TRBJ2-1, with 10 positions matching TRBD1. Trimming removed 4 bases from V and 0 bases from J; junction bases left unmatched: 5. Germline V gene data show CDR1 as KGHDR and CDR2 as SFDVKD. The CDR3 loop spans 17 amino acids. The CDR3 DNA follows: TGTGCCACCAGTGAGGGACAGGGGTTTAGCTCCTACAATGAGCAGTTCTTC. Translation: CATSEGQGFSSYNEQFF.

The rearrangement links TRBV27 to TRBJ2-7; weak D call: TRBD2 (6 bases). This CDR3 has 14 amino acids. The germline V gene has CDR1 MNHEY and CDR2 SMNVEV (reference sequence). V was cut by 7 bases and J by 2 bases, with 15 bases left in between. The CDR3 bases are TGTGCCAGCAAACTTAGCGGTGGGGCCTACGAGCAGTACTTC. This gives the protein CASKLSGGAYEQYF.

Only a few counts were recorded for this clone. This chain uses TRBV19 with TRBJ2-3, with TRBD1 matching over 8 bases. Trimming removed 4 bases from V and 6 bases from J; junction bases left unmatched: 9. Germline values: CDR1 LNHDA, CDR2 SQIVND (reference sequence). The CDR3 is 15 amino acids. The CDR3 loop reads CASSRGQEAVDTQYF. The CDR3 nucleotides are TGTGCCAGTAGTAGGGGACAGGAGGCTGTGGATACGCAGTATTTT.

The rearrangement links TRBV19 to TRBJ2-5, with 11 bases identical to TRBD2. Germline V gene sequence: CDR1 LNHDA, CDR2 SQIVND (reference sequence). CDR3 size: 16 residues. The junction had 8 bases not matched to a gene; V was cut back by 5 bases and J by 3 bases. In DNA form, the CDR3 reads TGTGCCAGTAGTCTGACTAGCGGGGAAGTAGAAGAGACCCAGTACTTC. Translating it yields CASSLTSGEVEETQYF.